These 14 T cell receptor beta chains were all obtained from the same sample, sequenced in a study of blood T cell repertoires in COVID-19. Measured with immunoSEQ multiplex PCR; TCRdb has only the in-frame clones, and not every one. The sample consists of nearly 350,000 clones, about 90% of them appearing once. The sample consisted of peripheral blood. These receptors all come from a woman in her 50s with COVID-19, enrolled during active disease.

The V and J genes are TRBV5-1 and TRBJ2-1, with 7 positions matching TRBD2. The CDR3 is 15 amino acids. V gave up 2 bases and J gave up 2 bases; unmatched junction bases: 4. The germline CDR1 and CDR2 sequences are SGHRS and YFSETQ. The DNA for the CDR3 is TGCGCCAGCAGCTTCGGCGGGAGTACCTACAATGAGCAGTTCTTC. It specifies CASSFGGSTYNEQFF.

CDR3 sequence (DNA): TGTGCCAGCAGCACGCCAGGTCCGGGACAGGGCACAGATACGCAGTATTTT. Its protein is CASSTPGPGQGTDTQYF. The chain carries TRBV5-4 and TRBJ2-3, with 8 bases fitting TRBD1. The CDR3 contains 17 residues. The V and J ends lost 4 bases and 1 base, in that order; junction bases with no gene match: 11. Germline values: CDR1 SGHNT, CDR2 YYREEE (reference sequence).

The chain has TRBV7-2 and TRBJ2-3; 8 bases line up with TRBD2. The CDR3 totals 14 residues. Losses at the gene ends were 4 bases for V and 6 bases for J; bases not matched to a gene: 6. The germline V gene has CDR1 SGHTA and CDR2 FQGNSA. Here the CDR3 reads CASSSGLAGDTQYF. The CDR3, as DNA: TGTGCCAGCAGCTCGGGGCTAGCGGGTGATACGCAGTATTTT. The full variable domain, with the rest looked up from reference TRBV7-2 and TRBJ2-3, is GAGVSQSPSNKVTEKGKDVELRCDPISGHTALYWYRQSLGQGLEFLIYFQGNSAPDKSGLPSDRFSAERTGGSVSTLTIQRTQQEDSAVYLCASSSGLAGDTQYFGPGTRLTVL.

The chain has TRBV6-5 and TRBJ2-7; 8 positions agree with TRBD1. The V gene end was trimmed by 5 bases and the J gene end by 2 bases; junction bases not matched to a gene: 8. Germline V gene data show CDR1 as MNHEY and CDR2 as SVGAGI. This CDR3 comprises 15 residues. The CDR3 bases are TGTGCCAGCAGTCGACAGGGGCTAGGCACCTACGAGCAGTACTTC. Its protein product is CASSRQGLGTYEQYF.

The chain joins TRBV5-4 to TRBJ2-7, with D tentatively TRBD2 (6 bases). This CDR3 comprises 15 residues. Trimming removed 10 bases from V and 0 bases from J, with 20 bases in between. Germline CDR1 reads SGHNT; CDR2 reads YYREEE (reference sequence). The CDR3 bases are TGTGCCGCCCAACCCTCCCCTAGCGTCTCCTACGAGCAGTACTTC. Translating gives CAAQPSPSVSYEQYF.

V is TRBV7-6 and J is TRBJ2-7, with TRBD2 identical over 10 bases. Germline CDR1 SGHVS, CDR2 FNYEAQ. This CDR3 is built from 15 residues. V lost 5 bases and J lost 3; bases outside the gene matches: 7. CDR3 bases: TGTGCCAGCAGCCCCACTAGCGGGAATAGCTACGAGCAGTACTTC. Translated, it gives CASSPTSGNSYEQYF. Drawing the rest from reference TRBV7-6 and TRBJ2-7, the complete variable domain is GAGVSQSPRYKVTKRGQDVALRCDPISGHVSLYWYRQALGQGPEFLTYFNYEAQQDKSGLPNDRFSAERPEGSISTLTIQRTEQRDSAMYRCASSPTSGNSYEQYFGPGTRLTVT.

The chain is built from TRBV25-1 and TRBJ1-1; weak D call: TRBD1 (5 bases). This CDR3 is 14 amino acids long. Germline CDR1 MGHDK, CDR2 SYGVNS. Trimming stripped 4 bases from V and 5 bases from J, with 14 bases between. The CDR3 reads CASSVGVGGTEAFF. In DNA, the CDR3 is TGTGCCAGCAGTGTTGGCGTCGGGGGGACTGAAGCTTTCTTT.

The chain combines TRBV28 with TRBJ2-2; TRBD1 is a possible D gene (6 bases). V was trimmed by 7 bases and J by 4 bases, leaving 10 bases between them. Germline V lookup: CDR1 MDHEN, CDR2 SYDVKM. The CDR3 totals 13 residues. CDR3 sequence: CASIRGSTGELFF. The CDR3 DNA sequence: TGTGCCAGCATAAGGGGGAGCACCGGGGAGCTGTTTTTT.

This chain uses TRBV3-1 (or the pseudogene TRBV3-2) with TRBJ2-7; 7 bases line up with TRBD2. The CDR3 contains 15 residues. J lost 0 bases, V lost 4 bases, and 6 bases had no gene match. Germline V lookup: CDR1 LGHDT, CDR2 YNNKEL (reference sequence). The DNA of the CDR3 is TGTGCCAGCAGCCGAGCGCGGGAGTTCTCCTACGAGCAGTACTTC. Translation: CASSRAREFSYEQYF.

This sequence joins TRBV6-5 and TRBJ1-5; 8 nucleotides line up with TRBD1. This CDR3 has 14 amino acids. Looked up from germline, CDR1 is MNHEY and CDR2 is SVGAGI. Trimming cost V 6 bases and J 7 bases; bases outside gene matches: 8. The CDR3 loop reads CASRVDRGGQPQHF. The CDR3 nucleotides read TGTGCCAGCAGAGTAGACAGGGGCGGCCAGCCCCAGCATTTT.

The rearrangement joins TRBV7-9 to TRBJ2-1; 11 nucleotides match TRBD2. V was clipped by 5 bases and J by 0 bases; unmatched bases: 9. CDR3 length: 18 amino acids. Looked up from germline, CDR1 is SEHNR and CDR2 is FQNEAQ (reference sequence). The CDR3 nucleotides are TGTGCCAGCAGCCAAGGCGCTAGCGGGAGGAACTCCTACAATGAGCAGTTCTTC. This codes for CASSQGASGRNSYNEQFF.

The V and J genes are TRBV18 and TRBJ2-5; no definite D call. The CDR3 has 13 residues. V dropped 6 bases and J dropped 1 base, with 9 bases sitting between them. CDR1 KGHSH and CDR2 LQKENI come from the germline V gene. CDR3 region: CASSRKLQETQYF. CDR3 in DNA: TGTGCCAGCTCCCGAAAACTCCAAGAGACCCAGTACTTC.

The chain links TRBV11-2 to TRBJ2-7; D gene ambiguous. V was clipped by 8 bases and J by 3 bases, with 26 bases between them. This CDR3 contains 17 residues. Germline CDR1 SGHAT, CDR2 FQNNGV. The CDR3 here is CASAHLGPDRRSYEQYF. CDR3 nucleotide sequence: TGTGCCAGCGCTCACCTAGGCCCCGATCGGCGAAGCTACGAGCAGTACTTC.

This CDR3 is CASSPVPGQGQTTEAFF. DNA for the CDR3: TGTGCCAGCAGCCCTGTCCCGGGACAGGGACAAACGACTGAAGCTTTCTTT. The gene calls are TRBV3-1 (or the pseudogene TRBV3-2) and TRBJ1-1; 9 bases fit TRBD1. Germline V gives CDR1 LGHDT, CDR2 YNNKEL (reference sequence). The V gene end was trimmed by 4 bases and the J gene end by 5 bases; junction bases not matched to a gene: 14. The CDR3 has 17 amino acids.